The next 21 T cell receptor beta chains were all read from a single sample in a study of blood T cell repertoires in COVID-19. Measured with immunoSEQ multiplex PCR; TCRdb has only the in-frame clones, and not every one. The repertoire holds hundreds of thousands of clones, with approximately 88% as singletons. The specimen sequenced was PBMCs or T cells enriched from blood (not recorded which). The receptors shown here come from a woman between 40 and 50 years old with acute COVID-19.

The sample holds many counts of this clone. V usage is TRBV9 and J usage is TRBJ1-4, with D unresolved. V was trimmed by 4 bases and J by 3 bases, leaving 13 bases between them. The CDR3 is 15 residues long. From germline, CDR1 is SGDLS and CDR2 YYNGEE. CDR3 residues: CASSPSNSANEKLFF. The CDR3 DNA follows: TGTGCCAGCAGCCCATCCAATAGTGCTAATGAAAAACTGTTTTTT.

This clone was picked up one time. The junction differs from germline at one of its ends, possibly a read error. The V and J genes are TRBV7-7 and TRBJ2-5; 8 nucleotides line up with TRBD1. CDR1 SSHAT and CDR2 FNYEAQ come from the germline V gene (reference sequence). The CDR3 loop spans 15 amino acids. CDR3 bases: TGTGCTAGCAGCTTAGGCGGAACAGGGGGAGAGACCCAGTACTTC. It yields the protein CASSLGGTGGETQYF.

Remarks on this clone: Other DNA sequences in this sample translate to the same CDR3. The chain combines TRBV9 with TRBJ2-1; D gene ambiguous. This CDR3 region has 11 residues. The germline gives CDR1 SGDLS, CDR2 YYNGEE. The V gene lost 0 bases and the J gene lost 9 bases, with 4 bases spanning the gap. CDR3 DNA: TGTGCCAGCAGCGTAGGACTTGAGCAGTTCTTC. It encodes CASSVGLEQFF.

The genes are TRBV15 and TRBJ1-3, with 9 bases that match TRBD1. Germline values: CDR1 LNHNV, CDR2 YYDKDF (reference sequence). V lost 3 bases to trimming and J lost 9 bases; unmatched junction nucleotides: 9. The CDR3 has 15 amino acids. CDR3 in amino acids: CATSRKPGQGSTIYF. DNA for the CDR3: TGTGCCACCAGCAGGAAACCGGGACAGGGTAGCACCATATATTTT.

The rearrangement links TRBV3-1 (or the pseudogene TRBV3-2) to TRBJ2-2, with D possibly TRBD2 on 7 matching bases. CDR1 is LGHDT and CDR2 is YNNKEL in the germline V gene (reference sequence). The CDR3 runs to 17 residues. Trimming removed 0 bases from V and 4 bases from J, with 15 bases in between. CDR3 loop: CASSQDPPGGPTGELFF. CDR3 sequence (DNA): TGTGCCAGCAGCCAAGATCCCCCCGGGGGGCCCACCGGGGAGCTGTTTTTT.

The V call is TRBV19, the J call TRBJ1-1; 11 bases agree with TRBD1. The germline V gene encodes CDR1 LNHDA and CDR2 SQIVND (reference sequence). V gave up 6 bases and J gave up 7 bases; unmatched junction bases: 7. The CDR3 loop spans 14 amino acids. CDR3: CASSPGQGDGEAFF. As DNA, the CDR3 is TGTGCCAGTAGCCCGGGACAGGGGGACGGTGAAGCTTTCTTT.

The CDR3 spells CASSLLWQTYNEQFF. In DNA form, the CDR3 reads TGCGCCAGCAGCTTGTTGTGGCAAACCTACAATGAGCAGTTCTTC. This chain connects TRBV5-1 to TRBJ2-1; D gene ambiguous. V was trimmed by 1 base and J by 2 bases, leaving 10 bases between them. The CDR3 contains 15 residues. Germline-derived CDR1 and CDR2 are SGHRS and YFSETQ.

The chain uses TRBV19 and TRBJ1-2; D ambiguous. The V end lost 5 bases, the J end lost 5 bases, and 18 bases lay between the germline ends. CDR3 length: 15 residues. Germline V gene sequence: CDR1 LNHDA, CDR2 SQIVND (reference sequence). The CDR3 bases are TGTGCCAGTAGTGTCCTCCTCTCTGGGGAGTATGGCTACACCTTC. Encoded protein: CASSVLLSGEYGYTF.

This clone was recorded only once. The gene calls are TRBV27 and TRBJ1-2; 7 nucleotides agree with TRBD1. The CDR3 is 15 amino acids. In germline, CDR1 is MNHEY, CDR2 SMNVEV (reference sequence). With V trimmed by 6 bases and J by 6 bases, 13 bases remained unmatched. This CDR3 reads CASSLTDREVDGYTF. The DNA of the CDR3 is TGTGCCAGCAGCCTAACAGACAGGGAAGTGGATGGCTACACCTTC.

The chain couples TRBV13 to TRBJ1-1, with a possible D match to TRBD1 (5 bases). The CDR3 contains 14 residues. The V gene lost 5 bases and the J gene lost 8 bases, with 18 bases spanning the gap. CDR1 and CDR2 (germline): PRHDT, FYEKMQ (reference sequence). CDR3 in DNA: TGTGCCAGCAGCCCAACCCCTGGGGCGGGGGAAGCTTTCTTT. This codes for CASSPTPGAGEAFF.

The V and J genes are TRBV20-1 and TRBJ1-1; tentatively, D is TRBD1 (5 bases). Germline V gives CDR1 DFQATT, CDR2 SNEGSKA (reference sequence). Deletions cut 3 bases from V and 3 bases from J, with 11 bases between. The CDR3 sequence is 13 residues long. Here the CDR3 DNA reads TGCAGTGCTAGTACGGGCAGGGACACTGAAGCTTTCTTT. Translated, it gives CSASTGRDTEAFF.

V gene TRBV5-1 combines with J gene TRBJ1-3, with D possibly being TRBD1 (6 bases). V shed 0 bases and J shed 2 bases, with 9 bases lying between them. Germline V lookup: CDR1 SGHRS, CDR2 YFSETQ. The CDR3 is 15 amino acids. The CDR3 DNA sequence: TGCGCCAGCAGCTTGGGAGGGGACACTGGAAACACCATATATTTT. Protein product: CASSLGGDTGNTIYF. The complete variable domain, with remaining parts taken from reference TRBV5-1 and TRBJ1-3, reads KAGVTQTPRYLIKTRGQQVTLSCSPISGHRSVSWYQQTPGQGLQFLFEYFSETQRNKGNFPGRFSGRQFSNSRSEMNVSTLELGDSALYLCASSLGGDTGNTIYFGEGSWLTVV.

The CDR3 DNA is TGTGCCAGCAGCTTAGGACCAGGCTACGAGCAGTACTTC. It specifies CASSLGPGYEQYF. The J gene is TRBJ2-7, the V gene TRBV11-2; D is unclear. The V gene's germline CDR1 is SGHAT and CDR2 FQNNGV. This CDR3 region has 13 residues. V lost 1 base and J lost 3, with 7 bases in between.

The rearrangement links TRBV6-5 to TRBJ1-1, with D unresolved. The CDR3 is 15 residues long. Germline V gene lookup returns CDR1 MNHEY and CDR2 SVGAGI. V dropped 2 bases and J dropped 0 bases, with 10 bases sitting between them. Written as DNA, the CDR3 is TGTGCCAGCAGTTACGCGGGTCAGATGAACACTGAAGCTTTCTTT. It is translated as CASSYAGQMNTEAFF.

This clone was seen only once. V gene TRBV2 combines with J gene TRBJ2-1; 10 nucleotides agree with TRBD2. V dropped 4 bases and J dropped 6; count of bases not matched to a gene: 6. From germline, CDR1 is SNHLY and CDR2 FYNNEI. The CDR3 is made up of 15 amino acids. CDR3 sequence reads: CASSVLAGVGNEQFF. CDR3 nucleotide sequence: TGTGCCAGCAGTGTGCTAGCGGGAGTGGGCAATGAGCAGTTCTTC.

The rearrangement links TRBV7-2 to TRBJ2-1, with 8 bases lining up with TRBD2. The CDR3 has 15 amino acids. CDR1 and CDR2 from the germline V gene are SGHTA and FQGNSA. The V and J ends lost 5 bases and 0 bases, in that order; junction bases with no gene match: 3. As DNA, the CDR3 is TGTGCCAGCAGCCGTCTAGCGGGCTCCTACAATGAGCAGTTCTTC. This translates into CASSRLAGSYNEQFF.

This chain joins TRBV23-1 and TRBJ1-5; D is perhaps TRBD1 (6 bases). TRBV23-1 is sorted into the ORF group, with uncertain function. The CDR3 spans 17 residues. V was clipped by 2 bases and J by 1 base, with 15 bases between them. CDR3 nucleotides: TGCGCCAGCAGTCAAATCTCCAGGGGTAAGAGCAATCAGCCCCAGCATTTT. It encodes CASSQISRGKSNQPQHF.

The rearrangement uses TRBV11-3 and TRBJ2-5; 8 positions agree with TRBD2. CDR3 length: 17 amino acids. Germline V gives CDR1 SGHNT, CDR2 YENEEA. The ends lost 1 base at V and 3 bases at J; junction bases unmatched: 10. CDR3 region: CASSLGLSGIPEETQYF. The CDR3 nucleotides are TGTGCCAGCAGCTTAGGTCTTAGCGGGATCCCTGAAGAGACCCAGTACTTC.

V usage is TRBV6-6 and J usage is TRBJ1-1; TRBD1 agrees at 7 bases. The CDR3 extends over 16 amino acids. V shed 8 bases and J 0 bases; nucleotides not matched to a gene: 12. CDR1 and CDR2 (germline): MNHNY, SVGAGI (reference sequence). The CDR3 sequence is CASVQTQGTMNTEAFF. The CDR3 nucleotides read TGTGCCAGCGTTCAAACACAGGGGACGATGAACACTGAAGCTTTCTTT.

The rearrangement joins TRBV3-1 (or the pseudogene TRBV3-2) to TRBJ1-5; no clear D. Trimming stripped 4 bases from V and 3 bases from J, with 13 bases between. CDR3 length: 15 amino acids. Germline V lookup: CDR1 LGHDT, CDR2 YNNKEL (reference sequence). DNA of the CDR3: TGTGCCAGCAGCCCCAGGACGGGATCCAATCAGCCCCAGCATTTT. Its translation: CASSPRTGSNQPQHF.

The CDR3 nucleotides read TGTGCCAGCAGACAGGGTGGCGGGGAGCTGTTTTTT. As protein: CASRQGGGELFF. The chain joins TRBV28 to TRBJ2-2, with D maybe TRBD1 (6 bases). Trimming shortened V by 6 bases and J by 7 bases, and 9 bases separated the two germline ends. CDR3 length: 12 residues. Germline V gene lookup returns CDR1 MDHEN and CDR2 SYDVKM.